This TCR beta chain was retrieved from a study of T cells in Graves' hyperthyroidism and ophthalmopathy. V was pared by 8 bases and J by 5 bases, with 27 bases between. This CDR3 has 17 amino acids. CDR1 and CDR2 from the germline V gene are LNHDA and SQIVND (reference sequence). This clonotype was found a few times. It was RNA transcripts that yielded the amplified TCR beta CDR3 regions. HTBI primers were the set used in a first-round RT-PCR of the TCR CDR3. One entry per CDR3 protein results from TCRdb running MiXCR on the multiplex PCR reads. The sample contains hundreds of thousands of distinct CDR3 sequences, 15% to 20% of which appear only once.

The chain joins TRBV19 to TRBJ1-1; unclear D gene. This TCR derives from a middle-aged man with Graves' ophthalmopathy. The sample comprised blood. CDR3 DNA sequence: TGTGCCAGTTACAAAATTTCGGACCGAATCCCAGGAACTGAAGCTTTCTTT. Residues: CASYKISDRIPGTEAFF.